In this sample, the clone carrying this T cell receptor (beta chain) turned up a few times. The entry originates in a study of T-cell memory formation after mild COVID-19. TCRdb reanalysed the 5' RACE reads using MiXCR and keeps one entry per CDR3 protein. The sample lists about 340,000 distinct CDR3 sequences, approximately 12% occurring once. The TCR originated in a man aged 18-30 years who had mild COVID-19 (a few samples of this study predate the infection). Cell type and time point are not known. Sequencing used PBMCs or a T cell subset sorted from them (not recorded which).

CDR3 protein: CASSQGLAGDEQFF. CDR3 in DNA: TGCGCCAGCAGCCAAGGCCTAGCAGGGGATGAGCAGTTCTTC. The chain recombines TRBV4-3 with TRBJ2-1; D is perhaps TRBD1 (6 bases). The V end was cut by 1 base, the J end by 8 bases, with 12 bases between. Germline loops: CDR1 LGHNA, CDR2 YSLEER. The CDR3 is made up of 14 amino acids.